The 15 T cell receptor beta chains below come from one sample, sequenced in a study of beta chain features in type 1 diabetes. Every isolated RNA sample was fully reverse transcribed, so sequencing captured expressed TCRB transcripts. The repertoire was sequenced with immunoSEQ multiplex PCR; TCRdb's copy has only in-frame clones and lacks some. This sample has approximately 150,000 clones, with about 10% found just once. The sequencing sample was made of naive CD4+ T cells from blood. The receptors were gathered from a man between 18 and 29 years old in good health.

This clone was counted a few times. This chain uses TRBV2 with TRBJ1-5; unclear D gene. The germline CDR1 and CDR2 sequences are SNHLY and FYNNEI. This CDR3 is built from 12 residues. V lost 6 bases and J 4 bases, leaving 7 bases between the germline ends. CDR3 protein: CASSKENQPQHF. CDR3 bases: TGTGCCAGCAGCAAAGAGAATCAGCCCCAGCATTTT.

This clone was detected a few times. V is TRBV4-2 and J is TRBJ2-1; 8 nucleotides align to TRBD1. After removal of 1 base from V and 4 bases from J, the junction contained 3 bases not matched to a gene. Germline CDR1 reads LGHNA; CDR2 reads YNFKEQ. This CDR3 is built from 15 residues. CDR3 sequence reads: CASSQGQGAYNEQFF. The CDR3 DNA reads as TGTGCCAGCAGCCAAGGGCAGGGGGCTTACAATGAGCAGTTCTTC.

The chain couples TRBV4-3 to TRBJ1-2; 8 nucleotides align to TRBD1. V lost 4 bases and J lost 3; bases outside the gene matches: 7. Germline loops: CDR1 LGHNA, CDR2 YSLEER. This CDR3 has 15 residues. The CDR3 here is CASSRTGQAYYGYTF. The CDR3 region has the DNA TGCGCCAGCAGCCGAACGGGACAGGCTTACTATGGCTACACCTTC.

The chain has TRBV7-8 and TRBJ2-3; D gene unclear. Germline-derived CDR1 and CDR2 are SGHVS and FQNEAQ. V dropped 1 base and J dropped 0 bases, with 8 bases sitting between them. CDR3 size: 15 residues. CDR3 DNA: TGTGCCAGCAGCTTAGTTAGAACCAGCACAGATACGCAGTATTTT. Amino acid sequence: CASSLVRTSTDTQYF.

This clone was seen a few times. The V gene is TRBV11-2, the J gene TRBJ2-1, with TRBD2 matching 12 bases. J was trimmed by 0 bases and V by 6 bases; bases with no gene match: 6. Germline lookup yields CDR1 SGHAT and CDR2 FQNNGV. CDR3 length equals 17 residues. As DNA, the CDR3 is TGTGCCAGCAGAACTAGCGGGGGGCCCAGCTCCTACAATGAGCAGTTCTTC. This codes for CASRTSGGPSSYNEQFF.

The CDR3 DNA reads as TGTGCCAGCAGCTTAGCGGGGACACACACCGGGGAGCTGTTTTTT. This translates into CASSLAGTHTGELFF. The rearrangement joins TRBV7-2 to TRBJ2-2; maybe TRBD1 (6 bases). The germline V and J ends were trimmed by 0 bases and 3 bases, with 8 bases remaining between them. Per germline, CDR1 SGHTA and CDR2 FQGNSA. This CDR3 has 15 amino acids.

The chain recombines TRBV4-1 with TRBJ2-5; D is uncertain. The germline V gene has CDR1 MGHRA and CDR2 YSYEKL. CDR3 length: 14 amino acids. The germline V and J ends were trimmed by 0 bases and 2 bases, with 7 bases remaining between them. The CDR3 spells CASSQDHRQETQYF. The CDR3 DNA sequence: TGCGCCAGCAGCCAAGATCACAGACAAGAGACCCAGTACTTC.

J is TRBJ2-1 and V is TRBV5-1; D may be TRBD1 (6 bases). V lost 0 bases, J lost 5 bases, and 6 bases lay in between. CDR3 size: 13 residues. Germline CDR1 reads SGHRS; CDR2 reads YFSETQ. For the CDR3, the DNA is TGCGCCAGCAGCTTGGGGACAGACAATGAGCAGTTCTTC. It yields the protein CASSLGTDNEQFF.

In its sample, this clone was seen a few times. This chain uses TRBV5-1 with TRBJ1-1; the match to TRBD1 covers 7 bases. Germline-derived CDR1 and CDR2 are SGHRS and YFSETQ. Trimming took 4 bases from V and 7 from J; bases not matched to a gene: 7. CDR3 length: 13 amino acids. Written as DNA, the CDR3 is TGCGCCAGCAGCGCGCGGACAGGTCTTGAAGCTTTCTTT. Amino acid sequence: CASSARTGLEAFF.

J is TRBJ2-7 and V is TRBV7-2; TRBD1 agrees at 9 bases. CDR3 size: 16 residues. Germline-derived CDR1 and CDR2 are SGHTA and FQGNSA. The junction had 10 bases not matched to a gene; V was cut back by 5 bases and J by 2 bases. CDR3 sequence reads: CASSPAGTGQPYEQYF. The CDR3, as DNA: TGTGCCAGCAGCCCCGCCGGGACAGGGCAACCCTACGAGCAGTACTTC.

CDR3: CASSEQGSYNEQFF. The CDR3 bases are TGTGCCAGCAGTGAACAGGGGTCCTACAATGAGCAGTTCTTC. The rearrangement links TRBV2 to TRBJ2-1; possible D gene TRBD1, 6 bases. With 2 bases removed from V and 1 base from J, the gap between germline ends came to 6 bases. The CDR3 sequence is 14 residues long. Germline loops: CDR1 SNHLY, CDR2 FYNNEI.

The CDR3 protein is CASRESETQYF. The CDR3 DNA reads TGTGCCAGCAGGGAGTCGGAGACCCAGTACTTC. The V call is TRBV28, the J call TRBJ2-5; D call uncertain. Germline assignment: CDR1 MDHEN and CDR2 SYDVKM. This CDR3 has 11 residues. Trimming stripped 6 bases from V and 5 bases from J, with 7 bases between. The variable domain in full, with the rest retrieved from reference TRBV28 and TRBJ2-5, is DVKVTQSSRYLVKRTGEKVFLECVQDMDHENMFWYRQDPGLGLRLIYFSYDVKMKEKGDIPEGYSVSREKKERFSLILESASTNQTSMYLCASRESETQYFGPGTRLLVL.

The V and J genes are TRBV6-1 and TRBJ1-1; no definite D call. The germline gives CDR1 MNHNS, CDR2 SASEGT. This CDR3 is 11 amino acids long. The V end was cut by 3 bases, the J end by 7 bases, with 6 bases between. The CDR3 loop reads CASSERVEAFF. The DNA of the CDR3 is TGTGCCAGCAGTGAGCGGGTTGAAGCTTTCTTT.

The genes are TRBV6-6 and TRBJ2-7, with D possibly TRBD2 on 5 matching bases. Germline V lookup: CDR1 MNHNY, CDR2 SVGAGI (reference sequence). Trimming left V 6 bases short and J 3 bases short, with 18 bases between. CDR3 length: 15 residues. The CDR3 region is CASSPTQRPSYEQYF. The DNA of the CDR3 is TGTGCCAGCAGCCCTACTCAGCGGCCAAGCTACGAGCAGTACTTC.

The chain carries TRBV11-2 and TRBJ2-1, with 7 bases matching TRBD2. Looked up from germline, CDR1 is SGHAT and CDR2 is FQNNGV. This CDR3 is 17 amino acids long. Trimming removed 1 base from V and 0 bases from J; junction bases left unmatched: 6. The CDR3 protein is CASSLVVGGSSYNEQFF. Here the CDR3 DNA reads TGTGCCAGCAGCTTAGTCGTGGGGGGGAGCTCCTACAATGAGCAGTTCTTC.